This section outlines one T cell receptor (beta chain) sequence together with its context. This clone has a count of ten or more. There is no known antigen for this receptor. Qualities for individual bases were not recorded, and no much larger clone is one base off. Before undergoing thyroid surgery, none of the patients had been given any kind of treatment. The study retrospectively analysed patient clinical samples collected from the early 2010s to the late 2010s using T-cell receptor beta sequencing. The data originate from a study of metastatic and nonmetastatic thyroid tumors (dated by TCRdb to about 2020). For context, the study as a whole: The researchers compared repertoires between peripheral blood samples and tumor or nodule tissue samples from patients with malignant or benign thyroid disease.

To prepare the library, PCR was applied. Sequencing was performed on an Illumina HiSeq 4000. High-throughput sequencing was used to profile the TCR beta-chain CDR3 region of each patient. In the original analysis: The researchers built a classifier to tell apart papillary thyroid cancer patients with distant metastasis, based on CDR3 differences among clinicopathological groups. Repertoire diversity was assessed with the Shannon index, and tumor-blood repertoire similarity with the Morisita-Horn index. The public reads were quality trimmed at Q25 with fastp and then assembled into clones with MiXCR by TCRdb, keeping productive beta chains. These V and J calls rely on TCRdb rather than the paper's analysis. This sample comprises approximately 12,000 clones, over 20% of them detected only once. The leading ten clones occupy around 14% of the sample. From the cysteine through the phenylalanine, the CDR3 covers 15 amino acids. The only DNA kept is the CDR3, 45 bases in frame from the first base. V was cut back by 0 bases and J by 6 bases, leaving a gap of 16 bases between them. Reading the germline V gene (reference sequence) gives CDR1 DFQATT and CDR2 SNEGSKA.

Results and caveats for the whole study, not just this receptor: In both blood and tumor samples, TCR beta diversity was reported to be significantly higher in malignant tumors than in benign nodules.

The source material was adjacent normal tissue. This chain joins TRBV20-1 to TRBJ2-3; the D region may be TRBD1 or TRBD2, each matching 7 bases equally. The receptor was derived from a female donor with papillary thyroid cancer or a benign thyroid nodule (not recorded which). Some clones in this sample may be carry-over from other donors' samples. The DNA sequence is TGCAGTGCTAGAGATGACAGGGAGGGGGGGGATACGCAGTATTTT. Translated, this gives CSARDDREGGDTQYF.